This T cell receptor (beta chain) was profiled in a study of blood T cells in healthy people across ages. PBMCs numbering at least 6 million were isolated per sample. The V gene's germline CDR1 is MNHNS and CDR2 SASEGT. Trimming stripped 1 base from V and 0 bases from J, with 9 bases between. The CDR3 length is 15 residues. The authors ran a second PCR of about 7 to 11 cycles using a sample-barcoded 5' primer and a J-beta primer mix. Each TCR beta cDNA got a 12-nucleotide random molecular identifier. A single record per CDR3 protein comes from TCRdb applying MiXCR to the 5' RACE reads. The sample lists about 800,000 distinct CDR3 sequences, approximately 25% occurring once. These records were also assigned to another study, of T cells of mothers and their children. That study reports: No T cell clones of persistent microchimeric origin were detected.

Sequenced input: blood. This chain links TRBV6-1 with TRBJ2-5; no clear D. The clonotype was recovered from a boy aged 5-17 years in good health. The CDR3 region is CASSEGSYYQETQYF. The CDR3 nucleotides read TGTGCCAGCAGTGAAGGGAGCTACTACCAAGAGACCCAGTACTTC.